This T cell receptor beta chain was identified during a study of PD-1 blockade in classical Hodgkin lymphoma. TCRdb keeps only in-frame clones here, not all; method: immunoSEQ multiplex PCR. The table has 57,000 or so clones, about 91% seen once. Each patient experienced a relapse that followed autologous stem cell transplantation, and brentuximab vedotin exposure varied. Trimming removed 0 bases at V and 9 bases at J, with 9 bases between. Germline V gene sequence: CDR1 SEHNR, CDR2 FQNEAQ (reference sequence). The CDR3 runs to 12 residues. The V and J genes are TRBV7-9 and TRBJ2-7; D is possibly TRBD2 (6 bases). The sequence was obtained from a human donor with classical Hodgkin lymphoma. The sequenced sample was peripheral blood mononuclear cells (PBMCs), obtained at baseline. The CDR3 DNA reads as TGTGCCAGCAGCTTAGCTTGGGGAGGGCAGTACTTC. This sequence encodes CASSLAWGGQYF.